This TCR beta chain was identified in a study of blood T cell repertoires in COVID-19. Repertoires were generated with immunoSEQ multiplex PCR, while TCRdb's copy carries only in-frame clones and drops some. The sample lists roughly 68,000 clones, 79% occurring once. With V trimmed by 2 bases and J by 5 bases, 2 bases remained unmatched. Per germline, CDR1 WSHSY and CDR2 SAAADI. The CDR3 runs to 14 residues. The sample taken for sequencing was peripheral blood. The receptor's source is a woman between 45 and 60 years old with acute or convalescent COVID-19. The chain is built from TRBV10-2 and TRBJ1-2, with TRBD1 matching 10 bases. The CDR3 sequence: CASSEQGQGYGYTF. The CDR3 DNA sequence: TGCGCCAGCAGTGAGCAGGGACAGGGGTATGGCTACACCTTC.